The source of this TCR beta chain is a study of molecular identifiers for immune sequencing clone quantification. Study-wide findings and caveats: Under 1% of molecules in naive cells, but over 99% of effector molecules, belonged to clones above 20 RNA copies.

Via MiXCR, TCRdb re-called the PCR reads, giving one row per CDR3 protein. The top ten hold roughly 0.83% of the sample, which has under 800,000 distinct CDR3 sequences, around 25% seen once. A word on this clonotype: What it binds is not known.

Germline-derived CDR1 and CDR2 are SGDLS and YYNGEE. V lost 3 bases and J lost 5, with 13 bases in between. This CDR3 spans 14 amino acids. The specimen sequenced was naive CD8+ T cells from blood, with Jurkat cell RNA spiked in. Subset indicated: FACS-sorted CD8+CD4-CCR7+CD45RA+ naive T cells. The rearrangement joins TRBV9 to TRBJ2-3; D possibly corresponds to TRBD2 (6 bases). This TCR derives from a human donor in good health. Some libraries in this study had Jurkat cell RNA spiked in. As DNA, the CDR3 is TGTGCCAGCAGCGCGTCGGGAGTTAGAGATACGCAGTATTTT. Protein product: CASSASGVRDTQYF. The full variable domain, in which reference TRBV9 and TRBJ2-3 provide the parts outside the CDR3, is DSGVTQTPKHLITATGQRVTLRCSPRSGDLSVYWYQQSLDQGLQFLIQYYNGEERAKGNILERFSAQQFPDLHSELNLSSLELGDSALYFCASSASGVRDTQYFGPGTRLTVL.